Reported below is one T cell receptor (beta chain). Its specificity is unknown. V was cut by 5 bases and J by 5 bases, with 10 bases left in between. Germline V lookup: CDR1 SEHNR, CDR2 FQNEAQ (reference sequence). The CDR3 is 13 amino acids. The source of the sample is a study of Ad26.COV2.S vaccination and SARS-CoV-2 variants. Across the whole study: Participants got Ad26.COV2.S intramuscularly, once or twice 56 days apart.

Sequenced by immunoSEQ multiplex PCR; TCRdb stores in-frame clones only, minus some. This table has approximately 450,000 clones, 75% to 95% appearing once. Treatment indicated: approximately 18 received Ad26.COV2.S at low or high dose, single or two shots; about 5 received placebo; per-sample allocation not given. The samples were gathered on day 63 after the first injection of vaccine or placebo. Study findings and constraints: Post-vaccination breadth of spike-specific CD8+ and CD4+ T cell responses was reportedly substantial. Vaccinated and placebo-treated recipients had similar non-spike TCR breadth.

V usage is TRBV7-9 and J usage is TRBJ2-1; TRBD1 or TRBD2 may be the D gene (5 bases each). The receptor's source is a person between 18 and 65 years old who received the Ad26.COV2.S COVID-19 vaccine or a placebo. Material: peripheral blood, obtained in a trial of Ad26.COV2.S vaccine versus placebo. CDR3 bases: TGTGCCAGCAGCCAAGGGACGGACAATGAGCAGTTCTTC. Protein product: CASSQGTDNEQFF. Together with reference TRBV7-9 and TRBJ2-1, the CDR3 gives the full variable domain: DTGVSQNPRHKITKRGQNVTFRCDPISEHNRLYWYRQTLGQGPEFLTYFQNEAQLEKSRLLSDRFSAERPKGSFSTLEIQRTEQGDSAMYLCASSQGTDNEQFFGPGTRLTVL.